The rows below give T cell receptor beta chains drawn from one sample of a study of T cell repertoires in cytomegalovirus infection. TCRdb re-called the reads with MiXCR, one entry per CDR3 protein. Of roughly 180,000 distinct CDR3 sequences listed, 28% are singletons. Sequencing was carried out using PBMCs. The source is a human donor in good health (CMV status not recorded). Some clones in this sample may be carry-over from other donors' samples. The CDR3 runs from the conserved cysteine through the conserved F or W. A D gene is named only where the DNA matches it firmly. Expanded clones are given a class, and other clones once, few, many or no size at all.

v_call: TRBV7-6
cdr3_length: 15
clone_size: NA
j_call: TRBJ2-7
d_call: NA
cdr3_aa: CASSLTGAEDYEQYF
cdr3_nt: TGTGCCAGCAGCTTAACGGGGGCGGAGGACTACGAGCAGTACTTC

v_call: TRBV19
cdr3_length: 14
clone_size: once
j_call: TRBJ1-5
d_call: NA
cdr3_aa: CATHPDSFNQPQHF
cdr3_nt: TGTGCCACCCACCCGGACAGCTTCAATCAGCCCCAGCATTTT

v_call: TRBV7-3
cdr3_length: 15
clone_size: NA
j_call: TRBJ2-7
d_call: NA
cdr3_aa: CASSLGSAPLGEQYF
cdr3_nt: TGTGCCAGCAGCTTAGGGTCGGCGCCGTTGGGGGAGCAGTACTTC

v_call: TRBV6-5
cdr3_length: 14
clone_size: few
j_call: TRBJ1-2
d_call: TRBD1
cdr3_aa: CASSRDRDAYGYTF
cdr3_nt: TGTGCCAGCAGCCGGGACAGGGACGCATATGGCTACACCTTC

v_call: TRBV29-1
cdr3_length: 16
clone_size: NA
j_call: TRBJ2-7
d_call: TRBD1
cdr3_aa: CSVELPGARGPYEQYF
cdr3_nt: TGCAGCGTTGAACTCCCCGGGGCCAGGGGGCCTTACGAGCAGTACTTC

v_call: TRBV29-1
cdr3_length: 14
clone_size: few
j_call: TRBJ2-3
d_call: TRBD2
cdr3_aa: CSVEAAGGADTQYF
cdr3_nt: TGCAGCGTTGAGGCAGCGGGGGGAGCAGATACGCAGTATTTT

v_call: TRBV7-8
cdr3_length: 15
clone_size: many
j_call: TRBJ1-4
d_call: NA
cdr3_aa: CASSLAGTFDEKLFF
cdr3_nt: TGTGCCAGCAGCTTAGCGGGGACATTTGATGAAAAACTGTTTTTT

v_call: TRBV5-6
cdr3_length: 12
clone_size: NA
j_call: TRBJ2-3
d_call: NA
cdr3_aa: CASSLTWDTQYF
cdr3_nt: TGTGCCAGCAGCTTGACTTGGGATACGCAGTATTTT

v_call: TRBV7-2
cdr3_length: 19
clone_size: NA
j_call: TRBJ1-3
d_call: NA
cdr3_aa: CASSLGALSRYWSGNTIYF
cdr3_nt: TGTGCCAGCAGCTTAGGGGCTCTCTCCCGTTACTGGAGTGGAAACACCATATATTTT

v_call: TRBV29-1
cdr3_length: 12
clone_size: NA
j_call: TRBJ2-2
d_call: NA
cdr3_aa: CSAKQDTGELFF
cdr3_nt: TGCAGCGCAAAACAAGACACCGGGGAGCTGTTTTTT